Listed below are T cell receptor beta chains from one sample, sequenced in a study of cytomegalovirus exposure and HLA in healthy donors. The protocol was immunoSEQ multiplex PCR, while the TCRdb copy is restricted to in-frame clones and leaves out a portion. The data hold 100,000 to 150,000 clones, with around 80% observed a single time. Sequenced: PBMCs. The receptors originated from a female donor in good health and CMV-seronegative. Each CDR3 is given with its conserved first and last residue. Each record gives: clone size, J gene, D gene, V gene, CDR3 DNA, CDR3 protein. The D gene is left open where the match is weak. Where a row states a size, it is once, few, many or the class of an expanded clone; other rows omit it.

size: NA; J: TRBJ2-2; D: NA; V: TRBV7-6; DNA: TGTGCCAGCAGCTTAGGGGACTGGGGCGCCGGGGAGCTGTTTTTT; CDR3: CASSLGDWGAGELFF
size: NA; J: TRBJ1-1; D: NA; V: TRBV5-6; DNA: TGTGCCAGCAGCAACGCCGGGAGGCCCACTGAAGCTTTCTTT; CDR3: CASSNAGRPTEAFF
size: NA; J: TRBJ1-2; D: NA; V: TRBV5-8; DNA: TGTGCCAGCAGCTTGACAGGAGTGGGTGGCTACACCTTC; CDR3: CASSLTGVGGYTF
size: once; J: TRBJ1-5; D: NA; V: TRBV10-1; DNA: TGCGCCAGCACACAGGGTGGGGATTTT; CDR3: CASTQGGDF
size: NA; J: TRBJ2-3; D: TRBD1; V: TRBV4-1; DNA: TGCGCCAGCAGCCAAGATGGAGATACGGGACAGGGGACAGATACGCAGTATTTT; CDR3: CASSQDGDTGQGTDTQYF
size: NA; J: TRBJ1-2; D: NA; V: TRBV7-6; DNA: TGTGCCAGCAGCTTACGGGGTAAGGGCTACACCTTC; CDR3: CASSLRGKGYTF
size: NA; J: TRBJ1-6; D: TRBD1; V: TRBV7-9; DNA: TGTGCCAGCAGCCACACCGGGACAGGGGGCAGCAATTCACCCCTCCACTTT; CDR3: CASSHTGTGGSNSPLHF
size: NA; J: TRBJ1-2; D: NA; V: TRBV30; DNA: TGTGCCTGGAGTAGGGAGTTAGTCGATGGCTACACCTTC; CDR3: CAWSRELVDGYTF
size: few; J: TRBJ2-2; D: TRBD1; V: TRBV18; DNA: TGTGCCAGCTCACCGGCGGCAGGGGGCGCATTCGGGGAGCTGTTTTTT; CDR3: CASSPAAGGAFGELFF
size: NA; J: TRBJ2-2; D: TRBD1; V: TRBV7-8; DNA: TGTGCCAGCAGACCCGGACAGGGTAACACCGGGGAGCTGTTTTTT; CDR3: CASRPGQGNTGELFF
size: NA; J: TRBJ2-7; D: TRBD1; V: TRBV27; DNA: TGTGCCAGCAGTTTCGTCGGGACAGGGTTTAACGAGCAGTACTTC; CDR3: CASSFVGTGFNEQYF
size: NA; J: TRBJ1-3; D: NA; V: TRBV5-1; DNA: TGCGCCAGCAGCTTGGGGGGGGTTACAGCGGAGTGGTCTGGAAACACCATATATTTT; CDR3: CASSLGGVTAEWSGNTIYF
size: NA; J: TRBJ2-7; D: TRBD2; V: TRBV7-9; DNA: TGTGCCAGCAGCTTAGGAGCGGGGGCCGTGAACGAGCAGTACTTC; CDR3: CASSLGAGAVNEQYF
size: NA; J: TRBJ2-7; D: TRBD2; V: TRBV30; DNA: TGTGCCTGGAGTGTACCGGGGGGAACAAGCTCCTACGAGCAGTACTTC; CDR3: CAWSVPGGTSSYEQYF
size: few; J: TRBJ1-1; D: NA; V: TRBV7-9; DNA: TGTGCCAGCAGCTTCCCAGGGTACACTGAAGCTTTCTTT; CDR3: CASSFPGYTEAFF
size: NA; J: TRBJ2-4; D: TRBD1; V: TRBV14; DNA: TGTGCCAGCAGCCAAGGATTAAGGGGCAGGGGGTCGGGGAAAAACATTCAGTACTTC; CDR3: CASSQGLRGRGSGKNIQYF
size: NA; J: TRBJ2-3; D: NA; V: TRBV10-3; DNA: TGTGCCATCAGTGAGTCGTCCGCAGATACGCAGTATTTT; CDR3: CAISESSADTQYF
size: NA; J: TRBJ1-5; D: NA; V: TRBV19; DNA: TGTGCCAGTAGTGCCAGACAGGCGGACAATCAGCCCCAGCATTTT; CDR3: CASSARQADNQPQHF
size: few; J: TRBJ2-6; D: NA; V: TRBV5-4; DNA: TGTGCCAGCAGCTCCGGGTTCTCTGGGGCCAACGTCCTGACTTTC; CDR3: CASSSGFSGANVLTF
size: NA; J: TRBJ1-1; D: NA; V: TRBV13; DNA: TGTGCCAGCAGCGGTCGACGGGAGTTGATAACTGAAGCTTTCTTT; CDR3: CASSGRRELITEAFF
size: NA; J: TRBJ2-1; D: NA; V: TRBV6-1; DNA: TGTGCCAGCACCGGCAGGGGTCGCGGGGGCGGTGAGCAGTTCTTC; CDR3: CASTGRGRGGGEQFF
size: few; J: TRBJ1-4; D: NA; V: TRBV30; DNA: TGTGCCTGGAAACTTGAAGCAGGGTCCATGGTTGAAAAACTGTTTTTT; CDR3: CAWKLEAGSMVEKLFF
size: few; J: TRBJ2-4; D: TRBD1; V: TRBV19; DNA: TGTGCCAGTAGTCGTGACAGGGTAGACATTCAGTACTTC; CDR3: CASSRDRVDIQYF
size: NA; J: TRBJ2-7; D: TRBD1; V: TRBV23-1; DNA: TGCGCCAGCTCACCGGACAGGGGGGACGAGCAGTACTTC; CDR3: CASSPDRGDEQYF
size: NA; J: TRBJ2-3; D: NA; V: TRBV5-1; DNA: TGCGCCAGCAGCTTGGGTCTAGCCGATAGCACAGATACGCAGTATTTT; CDR3: CASSLGLADSTDTQYF
size: NA; J: TRBJ1-2; D: TRBD1; V: TRBV28; DNA: TGTGCCAGCAGAAGACAGGGTTGGCATGGCTACACCTTC; CDR3: CASRRQGWHGYTF
size: NA; J: TRBJ2-7; D: TRBD2; V: TRBV2; DNA: TGTGCCAGCAGAACTGTAGTGGGACTAGCGGGATCAACCTACGAGCAGTACTTC; CDR3: CASRTVVGLAGSTYEQYF
size: NA; J: TRBJ1-5; D: TRBD1; V: TRBV18; DNA: TGTGCCAGCTCCCCGAGACAGGGGAACAATCAGCCCCAGCATTTT; CDR3: CASSPRQGNNQPQHF
size: once; J: TRBJ2-7; D: TRBD1; V: TRBV29-1; DNA: TGCAGCGTGGGGGACAGCTACGAGCAGTACTTC; CDR3: CSVGDSYEQYF
size: few; J: TRBJ1-1; D: TRBD1; V: TRBV6-5; DNA: TGTGCCAGCAGCCGGGACAGGGGATACACTGAAGCTTTCTTT; CDR3: CASSRDRGYTEAFF
size: NA; J: TRBJ2-5; D: TRBD2; V: TRBV7-2; DNA: TGTGCCAGCAACCGACCCATGGGGGGGAGGGGAAAAGAGACCCAGTACTTC; CDR3: CASNRPMGGRGKETQYF
size: NA; J: TRBJ1-6; D: NA; V: TRBV15; DNA: TGTGCCACCAGCAGGGACTACGGGTCACCCCTCCACTTT; CDR3: CATSRDYGSPLHF
size: once; J: TRBJ2-1; D: NA; V: TRBV9; DNA: TGTGCCAGCAGCGTAGCAGCGTACAACGATGAGCAGTTCTTC; CDR3: CASSVAAYNDEQFF
size: NA; J: TRBJ1-3; D: TRBD1; V: TRBV7-9; DNA: TGTGCCAGCAGCTTAGCCCCAATGACAGGGGGACACACCATATATTTT; CDR3: CASSLAPMTGGHTIYF
size: NA; J: TRBJ1-6; D: NA; V: TRBV6-1; DNA: TGTGCCAGCAGTCCGGACAGTCAATCACCCCTCCACTTT; CDR3: CASSPDSQSPLHF
size: NA; J: TRBJ2-5; D: TRBD1; V: TRBV9; DNA: TGTGCCAGCAGCGTAGTCGACAGGGGTCAAGAGACCCAGTACTTC; CDR3: CASSVVDRGQETQYF
size: NA; J: TRBJ1-2; D: NA; V: TRBV28; DNA: TGTGCCAGCAGTGGACCTTCCCGGGGAAACTATGGCTACACCTTC; CDR3: CASSGPSRGNYGYTF
size: NA; J: TRBJ1-2; D: NA; V: TRBV18; DNA: TGTGCCAGCTCACCAGAGGGTTACTATGGCTACACCTTC; CDR3: CASSPEGYYGYTF
size: few; J: TRBJ1-2; D: NA; V: TRBV7-2; DNA: TGTGCCAGCAGCGAGGGCACTTGGGGCTACACCTTC; CDR3: CASSEGTWGYTF
size: NA; J: TRBJ1-2; D: TRBD1; V: TRBV4-2; DNA: TGTGCCAGCAGCCAAGATCTGGGACAGGGGTATGGCTACACCTTC; CDR3: CASSQDLGQGYGYTF
size: NA; J: TRBJ2-5; D: NA; V: TRBV9; DNA: TGTGCCAGCAATAGGGGCCAAGAGACCCAGTACTTC; CDR3: CASNRGQETQYF
size: NA; J: TRBJ1-2; D: NA; V: TRBV5-6; DNA: TGTGCCAGCAGCTTCCTGACAGCTTACTATGGCTACACCTTC; CDR3: CASSFLTAYYGYTF
size: few; J: TRBJ2-7; D: NA; V: TRBV28; DNA: TGTGCCAGCAGTCAAAGCCGATACAAAGGAGGTTTCTACGAGCAGTACTTC; CDR3: CASSQSRYKGGFYEQYF
size: NA; J: TRBJ1-5; D: NA; V: TRBV2; DNA: TGTGCCAGCAGTGTACAGGGAGGCAATCAGCCCCAGCATTTT; CDR3: CASSVQGGNQPQHF
size: NA; J: TRBJ2-3; D: NA; V: TRBV6-1; DNA: TGTGCCAGCAGAGACAGGACTAGCACAGATACGCAGTATTTT; CDR3: CASRDRTSTDTQYF
size: NA; J: TRBJ2-7; D: TRBD1; V: TRBV19; DNA: TGTGCCAGTAGGATCCGACTGACAGGGTCCTACGAGCAGTACTTC; CDR3: CASRIRLTGSYEQYF
size: NA; J: TRBJ1-1; D: NA; V: TRBV2; DNA: TGTGCCAGCAGTATACTCGGGGGGGGCACTGAAGCTTTCTTT; CDR3: CASSILGGGTEAFF
size: once; J: TRBJ1-1; D: TRBD1; V: TRBV5-1; DNA: TGCGCCAGCAGAGCAGGGGGGACTGAAGCTTTCTTT; CDR3: CASRAGGTEAFF
size: NA; J: TRBJ2-1; D: TRBD1; V: TRBV15; DNA: TGTGCCACCAGCAGAGGGACAGGGAAAGGCAATGAGCAGTTCTTC; CDR3: CATSRGTGKGNEQFF
size: few; J: TRBJ2-1; D: TRBD2; V: TRBV4-1; DNA: TGCGCCAGCAGCCAACCTACTAGCGGGGGTAATTATGAGCAGTTCTTC; CDR3: CASSQPTSGGNYEQFF